Included here is one T cell receptor (beta chain) sequence, with context. These data originate in a study of OX40 agonist ivuxolimab in advanced cancers. Measured with immunoSEQ multiplex PCR; TCRdb has only the in-frame clones, and not every one. This table holds tens of thousands of clones, about 90% found once. The receptor was isolated from an adult with an advanced solid tumor such as melanoma, head and neck, liver or kidney cancer. Sequencing was performed on CD4+ or CD8+ T cells sorted from blood, taken in a trial of the OX40 agonist ivuxolimab.

The CDR3 sequence: CASSPYGQGSNQPQHF. The CDR3 DNA follows: TGTGCCAGCTCACCATATGGACAGGGCAGCAATCAGCCCCAGCATTTT. The chain uses TRBV18 and TRBJ1-5; 8 positions match TRBD1. Germline-derived CDR1 and CDR2 are KGHSH and LQKENI. V lost 2 bases and J lost 1; bases outside the gene matches: 4. CDR3 length: 16 amino acids. The full variable domain, with the rest looked up from reference TRBV18 and TRBJ1-5, is NAGVMQNPRHLVRRRGQEARLRCSPMKGHSHVYWYRQLPEEGLKFMVYLQKENIIDESGMPKERFSAEFPKEGPSILRIQQVVRGDSAAYFCASSPYGQGSNQPQHFGDGTRLSIL.